The table lists the clone carrying this T cell receptor (beta chain) with many counts. No antigen is known for it. The data were obtained in a study of regulatory T cells in long-lasting Graves disease. Whole-study findings and limits: There was favoring of TRBV28, TRBJ1-2 and TRBJ2-5 in persistent disease.

The time point is: newly diagnosed GD, antithyroid drugs for less than 3 months. With RNA extracted from PBMCs as input, the TCR library was made. The V and J ends lost 4 bases and 3 bases respectively, with 15 bases between them. The CDR3 spans 15 residues. In germline, CDR1 is MDHEN, CDR2 SYDVKM. Construction of the TCR beta libraries employed iRepertoire HTBI primers in conjunction with Arm-PCR of CDR3 regions. TCRdb fed the multiplex PCR reads into MiXCR, producing one record per CDR3 protein. The data contain 400,000 to 500,000 distinct CDR3 sequences, about a sixth of them singletons. The same specimen was also included in a second study, on T cells in Graves' hyperthyroidism and ophthalmopathy. That paper adds: Any patient presenting with uncontrolled infection, other autoimmune disease, pregnancy or lactation was left out. The primer set for the first-round RT-PCR of the TCR CDR3 was HTBI. Appearing also in blood were most of the thyroid clonotypes expanded above 0.001.

Sequencing was performed on peripheral blood mononuclear cells (PBMCs), taken at new diagnosis, from a patient treated with antithyroid drugs. This rearrangement joins TRBV28 to TRBJ2-5; a weak D match, TRBD1 (6 bases). The TCR was taken from a woman aged 18-35 years with Graves disease. For the CDR3, the DNA is TGTGCCAGCAGTTCTCCGACAGGCAGGGAAGAGACCCAGTACTTC. Encoded protein: CASSSPTGREETQYF.